A selection of T cell receptor beta chains follows, all from one sample in a study of blood T cell repertoires in COVID-19. Here immunoSEQ multiplex PCR was the method, and the copy in TCRdb shows in-frame clones only, minus some. This table holds around 220,000 clones, roughly 88% found once. The material sequenced was peripheral blood. The receptors here all came from a man between 18 and 29 years old with active or convalescent COVID-19. Each CDR3 is given with its conserved first and last residue. The order of the fields is clone size, V gene, J gene, D gene, CDR3 protein, CDR3 DNA. The D gene is left open where the match is weak. The size of a clone is reported for some rows only, either as once, few or many, or as a class for expanded clones.

.	TRBV5-1	TRBJ1-1	TRBD1	CASSSPDRGVHTEAFF	TGCGCCAGCAGCTCCCCGGACAGGGGAGTTCACACTGAAGCTTTCTTT
.	TRBV30	TRBJ1-6	TRBD1	CAWSGWTGEAGNSPLHF	TGTGCCTGGAGTGGTTGGACAGGGGAGGCGGGCAATTCACCCCTCCACTTT
.	TRBV27	TRBJ2-7	.	CASSWAGVEQYF	TGTGCCAGCAGTTGGGCAGGGGTCGAGCAGTACTTC
few	TRBV28	TRBJ2-7	.	CASSRGPGILTHYEQYF	TGTGCCAGCAGCCGAGGTCCCGGTATATTGACTCACTACGAGCAGTACTTC
.	TRBV7-9	TRBJ2-1	TRBD2	CASSLVVGTSGKNEQFF	TGTGCCAGCAGCTTAGTCGTCGGGACTAGCGGGAAGAATGAGCAGTTCTTC
.	TRBV30	TRBJ2-1	TRBD2	CAWSVGGSNEQFF	TGTGCCTGGAGTGTCGGCGGGAGCAATGAGCAGTTCTTC
.	TRBV19	TRBJ1-5	.	CASDFLQVGVGRDQPQHF	TGTGCCAGTGATTTTCTCCAAGTAGGGGTAGGTCGAGATCAGCCCCAGCATTTT
.	TRBV27	TRBJ2-2	TRBD2	CASSPWGLAGPGGELFF	TGTGCCAGCAGCCCGTGGGGACTAGCGGGGCCCGGGGGGGAGCTGTTTTTT
.	TRBV3-1/TRBV3-2	TRBJ1-2	.	CASSHLSGRGFGYTF	TGTGCCAGCAGCCACCTCTCCGGGCGGGGTTTCGGCTACACCTTC
.	TRBV7-2	TRBJ2-1	.	CASSLLGGNEQFF	TGTGCCAGCAGCTTACTCGGGGGCAATGAGCAGTTCTTC
.	TRBV14	TRBJ2-2	.	CASSQAGNTGELFF	TGTGCCAGCAGCCAAGCAGGGAACACCGGGGAGCTGTTTTTT
.	TRBV27	TRBJ2-7	.	CASSSTGGPSYEQYF	TGTGCCAGCAGTTCCACCGGGGGTCCTTCCTACGAGCAGTACTTC
once	TRBV7-2	TRBJ1-3	.	CASSSNPGVVTGNTIYF	TGTGCCAGCAGCTCTAACCCGGGGGTTGTTACTGGAAACACCATATATTTT
.	TRBV7-9	TRBJ1-2	.	CASSLPQGYGYTF	TGTGCCAGCAGCTTACCCCAGGGCTATGGCTACACCTTC
.	TRBV19	TRBJ1-5	.	CASSIKQGTGQPQHF	TGTGCCAGTAGTATCAAACAGGGTACGGGGCAGCCCCAGCATTTT
.	TRBV7-8	TRBJ2-2	.	CASSLAAGSNTGELFF	TGTGCCAGCAGCTTAGCGGCAGGTTCCAACACCGGGGAGCTGTTTTTT
.	TRBV9	TRBJ2-1	TRBD2	CASRGEGLAGNEQFF	TGTGCCAGCAGGGGGGAAGGACTAGCGGGCAATGAGCAGTTCTTC
once	TRBV7-2	TRBJ1-2	.	CASSPGGNNYGYTF	TGTGCCAGCAGCCCAGGCGGGAACAACTATGGCTACACCTTC
.	TRBV30	TRBJ1-2	.	CAWKGSGRYGYTF	TGTGCCTGGAAGGGGTCTGGGCGCTATGGCTACACCTTC
.	TRBV19	TRBJ2-5	.	CASSKFQRSPQETQYF	TGTGCCAGTAGTAAATTCCAGCGATCACCTCAAGAGACCCAGTACTTC
few	TRBV5-5	TRBJ1-5	.	CASSLEALISGFQHF	TGTGCCAGCAGCTTGGAAGCGTTAATTTCGGGGTTCCAGCATTTT
.	TRBV6-5	TRBJ2-7	.	CASSYSWTESYEQYF	TGTGCCAGCAGTTACTCTTGGACAGAATCCTACGAGCAGTACTTC
.	TRBV29-1	TRBJ2-7	TRBD2	CSVGLAGGYEQYF	TGCAGCGTGGGACTAGCGGGAGGCTACGAGCAGTACTTC
.	TRBV5-6	TRBJ2-1	.	CASSLARRTAYNEQFF	TGTGCCAGCAGCTTGGCTCGCAGGACTGCCTACAATGAGCAGTTCTTC
.	TRBV3-1/TRBV3-2	TRBJ1-6	.	CASSQDQGGSSYNSPLHF	TGTGCCAGCAGCCAAGATCAAGGAGGTAGCTCCTATAATTCACCCCTCCACTTT
.	TRBV6-1	TRBJ2-2	TRBD1	CASSEAGGYNTGELFF	TGTGCCAGCAGCGAAGCAGGGGGCTATAACACCGGGGAGCTGTTTTTT
.	TRBV11-2	TRBJ1-1	.	CASSGGWGIDTEAFF	TGTGCCAGCAGCGGAGGGTGGGGGATCGACACTGAAGCTTTCTTT
.	TRBV6-6	TRBJ1-2	.	CASSYSGRSNYGYTF	TGTGCCAGCAGTTACTCTGGCAGGTCTAACTATGGCTACACCTTC
.	TRBV6-2/TRBV6-3	TRBJ2-7	TRBD2	CASTPPQREGPQYF	TGTGCCAGCACCCCCCCCCAGCGGGAGGGCCCGCAGTACTTC
.	TRBV27	TRBJ1-5	.	CASSSYNGEGLGNQPQHF	TGTGCCAGCAGTTCATACAACGGGGAGGGCCTAGGCAATCAGCCCCAGCATTTT
.	TRBV11-2	TRBJ2-1	.	CASSPAKYRGGGQFF	TGTGCCAGCAGCCCGGCTAAGTACAGGGGGGGTGGGCAGTTCTTC
.	TRBV10-3	TRBJ1-5	TRBD1	CAIADRPRQPQHF	TGTGCCATCGCGGACAGGCCGAGACAGCCCCAGCATTTT
.	TRBV27	TRBJ1-2	.	CASSFRGSGYTF	TGTGCCAGCAGTTTCAGGGGAAGTGGCTACACCTTC
.	TRBV7-9	TRBJ1-4	.	CASSRGQLNEKLFF	TGTGCCAGCAGCCGAGGACAGCTTAATGAAAAACTGTTTTTT
few	TRBV25-1	TRBJ2-5	TRBD2	CASSESGAGEQETQYF	TGTGCCAGCAGTGAATCTGGAGCGGGGGAACAAGAGACCCAGTACTTC
.	TRBV27	TRBJ2-7	TRBD2	CASSWGSGVSYEQYF	TGTGCCAGCAGTTGGGGTAGCGGGGTCTCCTACGAGCAGTACTTC
.	TRBV7-2	TRBJ2-7	TRBD2	CASSLGLAGDRKYF	TGTGCCAGCAGCTTAGGCCTAGCGGGAGACAGGAAGTACTTC
few	TRBV5-1	TRBJ2-6	.	CASSLGFGSGANVLTF	TGCGCCAGCAGCTTGGGATTCGGCTCTGGGGCCAACGTCCTGACTTTC
.	TRBV9	TRBJ2-3	.	CASSPQQFTDTQYF	TGTGCCAGCAGCCCTCAACAGTTTACAGATACGCAGTATTTT
.	TRBV5-4	TRBJ2-7	TRBD2	CASSLGGRAAEKQYF	TGTGCCAGCAGCTTGGGCGGGAGGGCCGCTGAAAAGCAGTACTTC
.	TRBV27	TRBJ2-5	.	CASSLFLGQGGGETQYF	TGTGCCAGCAGTTTATTCCTCGGACAGGGAGGGGGAGAGACCCAGTACTTC
.	TRBV28	TRBJ2-1	.	CASSLRAGEQFF	TGTGCCAGCAGTTTAAGGGCGGGTGAGCAGTTCTTC
once	TRBV5-4	TRBJ2-5	.	CASSLPVNQETQYF	TGTGCCAGCAGCTTGCCTGTAAACCAAGAGACCCAGTACTTC